The 29 T cell receptor beta chains in this list originate from one sample, sequenced in a study of cytomegalovirus exposure and HLA in healthy donors. Amplification used 60 Vbeta primers and 13 Jbeta primers. The data were produced by immunoSEQ multiplex PCR, yet TCRdb's version contains in-frame clones alone and is incomplete. In the table there are 73,000 or so clones, around 78% of which are singletons. Material for sequencing was PBMCs. These TCRs come from a man aged 45 to 65 in good health and CMV-seronegative.

The rearrangement joins TRBV28 to TRBJ2-6; D not certain. Germline V gene sequence: CDR1 MDHEN, CDR2 SYDVKM. Trimming removed 7 bases at V and 1 base at J, with 5 bases between. This CDR3 has 13 amino acids. In nucleotides, the CDR3 is TGTGCCAGCATCAGATCTGGGGCCAACGTCCTGACTTTC. Translated, it gives CASIRSGANVLTF.

CDR3 in DNA: TGTGCCAGCTCATCCTACCAGGGGCAGGGGGGAGGCGAGCAGTACTTC. It yields the protein CASSSYQGQGGGEQYF. The chain couples TRBV18 to TRBJ2-7; maybe TRBD1 (7 bases). CDR3 length equals 16 residues. Trimming took 5 bases from V and 6 from J, leaving 23 bases between them. Per germline, CDR1 KGHSH and CDR2 LQKENI.

This clone was seen just once. The chain joins TRBV18 to TRBJ2-7; 9 bases are a match to TRBD1. J gave up 2 bases and V 3 bases, and 5 bases lay outside the gene matches. The CDR3 has 15 amino acids. The germline V gene has CDR1 KGHSH and CDR2 LQKENI. The CDR3: CASSPGQGHTYEQYF. For the CDR3, the DNA is TGTGCCAGCTCACCTGGACAGGGGCATACCTACGAGCAGTACTTC.

This chain links TRBV6-1 with TRBJ1-5, with 9 bases that match TRBD1. Germline CDR1 reads MNHNS; CDR2 reads SASEGT. The length of the CDR3 is 15 residues. The trim removed 0 bases at V and 7 bases at J, leaving 4 bases unmatched. The CDR3 nucleotides read TGTGCCAGCAGTGAAGCCGGGACAGGGAGGCAGCCCCAGCATTTT. Residues: CASSEAGTGRQPQHF.

The rearrangement uses TRBV28 and TRBJ2-7; D is perhaps TRBD2 (5 bases). CDR1 MDHEN and CDR2 SYDVKM come from the germline V gene. The CDR3 length is 14 residues. Trimming took 2 bases from V and 2 from J, leaving 10 bases between them. The chain's CDR3 is CASSLTRKPYEQYF. The CDR3 region has the DNA TGTGCCAGCAGTTTAACTAGGAAGCCCTACGAGCAGTACTTC.

The V and J genes are TRBV2 and TRBJ1-5; the D is unclear. Looked up from germline, CDR1 is SNHLY and CDR2 is FYNNEI. V lost 3 bases, J lost 6 bases, and 12 bases lay in between. The CDR3 has 14 amino acids. The CDR3, as DNA: TGTGCCAGCAGTGACGAAAAAATCGGTCAGCCCCAGCATTTT. Amino acid sequence: CASSDEKIGQPQHF.

The chain links TRBV4-2 to TRBJ2-7; maybe TRBD1 (5 bases). With 0 bases removed from V and 3 bases from J, the gap between germline ends came to 9 bases. The V gene's germline CDR1 is LGHNA and CDR2 YNFKEQ. The CDR3 has 14 residues. The DNA of the CDR3 is TGTGCCAGCAGCCAAGAAGAAGGGGTCTACGAGCAGTACTTC. This encodes CASSQEEGVYEQYF.

The chain carries TRBV9 and TRBJ2-1, with D unresolved. Germline V gene data show CDR1 as SGDLS and CDR2 as YYNGEE. The CDR3 sequence is 14 residues long. V was cut by 0 bases and J by 3 bases, with 7 bases left in between. The CDR3 loop reads CASSVEQIYNEQFF. The CDR3 DNA follows: TGTGCCAGCAGCGTAGAACAGATCTACAATGAGCAGTTCTTC.

The gene calls are TRBV5-6 and TRBJ1-5; 11 nucleotides agree with TRBD1. Germline CDR1 SGHDT, CDR2 YYEEEE. This CDR3 is built from 15 residues. The J segment lost 7 bases and the V segment lost 4 bases, leaving 7 bases of the junction unmatched. CDR3 sequence (DNA): TGTGCCAGCAGCGTCGGACAGGGGGCTTGGCAGCCCCAGCATTTT. Translated, it gives CASSVGQGAWQPQHF.

The gene calls are TRBV7-9 and TRBJ1-2, with 10 bases aligning to TRBD1. This CDR3 is 16 amino acids long. Unmatched junction bases numbered 8, after V lost 3 bases and J lost 4 bases. Germline loops: CDR1 SEHNR, CDR2 FQNEAQ (reference sequence). The chain's CDR3 is CASSLRQGALGYGYTF. For the CDR3, the DNA is TGTGCCAGCAGCTTGCGACAGGGGGCTTTGGGCTATGGCTACACCTTC.

The V call is TRBV7-9, the J call TRBJ2-7, with 7 bases fitting TRBD1. The V gene end was trimmed by 5 bases and the J gene end by 6 bases; junction bases not matched to a gene: 10. The CDR3 has 14 amino acids. Looked up from germline, CDR1 is SEHNR and CDR2 is FQNEAQ (reference sequence). CDR3 DNA: TGTGCCAGCAGCCCTAGACAGGGACGGAGCGAGCAGTACTTC. This translates into CASSPRQGRSEQYF.

This chain uses TRBV27 with TRBJ1-5; 7 bases agree with TRBD1. V lost 1 base to trimming and J lost 4 bases; unmatched junction nucleotides: 13. The CDR3 spans 18 residues. From germline, CDR1 is MNHEY and CDR2 SMNVEV (reference sequence). This CDR3 is CASSLLQGLGLPNQPQHF. The CDR3 DNA reads TGTGCCAGCAGTTTATTACAGGGGCTGGGGTTGCCGAATCAGCCCCAGCATTTT.

The rearrangement joins TRBV2 to TRBJ2-7, with 9 positions matching TRBD1. CDR1 SNHLY and CDR2 FYNNEI come from the germline V gene. The CDR3 length is 15 residues. Trimming cost V 0 bases and J 1 base; bases outside gene matches: 1. The CDR3 DNA sequence: TGTGCCAGCAGTGAAGCAGGGACAGGGTCCTACGAGCAGTACTTC. It is translated as CASSEAGTGSYEQYF.

The CDR3 spells CSVDPGQTTEAFF. CDR3 sequence (DNA): TGCAGCGTAGACCCGGGACAGACAACTGAAGCTTTCTTT. The chain has TRBV29-1 and TRBJ1-1; 7 nucleotides align to TRBD1. This CDR3 region has 13 residues. Germline CDR1 is SQVTM and CDR2 is ANQGSEA. V lost 6 bases, J lost 5 bases, and 9 bases stayed unmatched.

This clone was seen a few times. This sequence joins TRBV28 and TRBJ2-2; no reliable D call. CDR3 length: 16 amino acids. Trimming left V 3 bases short and J 2 bases short, with 13 bases between. The V gene's germline CDR1 is MDHEN and CDR2 SYDVKM. The CDR3 is CASSFRRYTNTGELFF. In nucleotides, the CDR3 is TGTGCCAGCAGTTTTCGTCGGTATACTAACACCGGGGAGCTGTTTTTT.

The chain employs TRBV7-9 and TRBJ1-1; the D is unclear. Germline values: CDR1 SEHNR, CDR2 FQNEAQ (reference sequence). This CDR3 contains 15 residues. V was cut by 0 bases and J by 3 bases, with 11 bases left in between. The CDR3 sequence is CASSLATSGDTEAFF. In nucleotides, the CDR3 is TGTGCCAGCAGCTTAGCAACTTCCGGGGACACTGAAGCTTTCTTT.

V and J are TRBV15 and TRBJ1-1; D is possibly TRBD1 (6 bases). This CDR3 has 16 residues. Trimming shortened V by 0 bases and J by 1 base, and 12 bases separated the two germline ends. Germline CDR1 reads LNHNV; CDR2 reads YYDKDF (reference sequence). CDR3 sequence reads: CATSREGTTGNTEAFF. The CDR3 nucleotides read TGTGCCACCAGCAGAGAGGGGACAACGGGGAACACTGAAGCTTTCTTT.

The CDR3 spells CASSYADSTYEQYF. CDR3 nucleotides: TGTGCCAGCAGTTACGCGGACAGTACGTACGAGCAGTACTTC. The rearrangement links TRBV6-6 to TRBJ2-7; D perhaps matches TRBD1 (6 bases). In germline, CDR1 is MNHNY, CDR2 SVGAGI (reference sequence). This CDR3 spans 14 amino acids. Trimming left V 2 bases short and J 4 bases short, with 12 bases between.

The chain carries TRBV9 and TRBJ2-1, with TRBD2 identical over 12 bases. Germline trimming cut 3 bases from V and 6 bases from J; bases unmatched to any gene: 4. The germline V gene encodes CDR1 SGDLS and CDR2 YYNGEE. This CDR3 spans 15 amino acids. The CDR3 is CASSAGLAGPNEQFF. CDR3 DNA: TGTGCCAGCAGCGCCGGACTAGCGGGGCCCAATGAGCAGTTCTTC.

The chain recombines TRBV19 with TRBJ1-1; D is unclear. The CDR3 covers 15 residues. Germline V gene sequence: CDR1 LNHDA, CDR2 SQIVND (reference sequence). V dropped 0 bases and J dropped 10 bases, with 18 bases sitting between them. The DNA of the CDR3 is TGTGCCAGTAGTATAGAGGGTCTGGGAGATCGGTCAGCTTTCTTT. It codes for CASSIEGLGDRSAFF.

The rearrangement joins TRBV4-2 to TRBJ2-3, with D hard to call. The CDR3 sequence is 16 residues long. From germline, CDR1 is LGHNA and CDR2 YNFKEQ. The germline V and J ends were trimmed by 1 base and 0 bases, with 11 bases remaining between them. The CDR3 coding sequence is TGTGCCAGCAGCCAAGCATGGAGCTCTAGCACAGATACGCAGTATTTT. Translated, it gives CASSQAWSSSTDTQYF.

V and J are TRBV7-9 and TRBJ1-5; 7 bases map to TRBD1. Trimming took 5 bases from V and 2 from J; bases not matched to a gene: 12. CDR3 length: 17 residues. Germline V CDR1 and CDR2: SEHNR, FQNEAQ (reference sequence). CDR3 nucleotide sequence: TGTGCCAGCAGCGGTCCGGGCACCCAGGGGGGCAATCAGCCCCAGCATTTT. This translates into CASSGPGTQGGNQPQHF.

On this clone itself: At one end the junction does not follow the germline gene, possibly because of a read error. The V and J genes are TRBV7-7 and TRBJ2-2; 8 bases map to TRBD1. The CDR3 consists of 15 residues. The germline V gene encodes CDR1 SSHAT and CDR2 FNYEAQ (reference sequence). CDR3 protein: CASSPDRGGTGELFF. CDR3 in DNA: TGTGCTAGCAGCCCCGACAGGGGTGGCACCGGGGAGCTGTTTTTT.

As concerns this clone: The conserved final phenylalanine or tryptophan is absent from the CDR3, which likely points to a read error. The chain recombines TRBV6-1 with TRBJ1-5; TRBD1 aligns across 7 bases. Germline CDR1 reads MNHNS; CDR2 reads SASEGT. The CDR3 sequence is 17 residues long. V shed 4 bases, J shed 1 base, and the junction held 10 bases outside the gene matches. CDR3 in amino acids: CASSGTGEVWSNQPQHS. The CDR3 DNA reads as TGTGCCAGCAGTGGTACAGGGGAGGTCTGGAGCAATCAGCCCCAGCATTCT.

There are a few counts of this clone. The CDR3 sequence: CASSLAARGELAFF. In DNA, the CDR3 is TGTGCCAGCAGCTTAGCCGCACGGGGGGAGTTAGCTTTCTTT. The rearrangement joins TRBV7-9 to TRBJ1-1, with D tentatively TRBD1 (5 bases). V was shortened by 0 bases and J by 10 bases, with 15 bases between the two germline ends. Germline-derived CDR1 and CDR2 are SEHNR and FQNEAQ (reference sequence). The CDR3 is made up of 14 amino acids.

The genes are TRBV28 and TRBJ1-2; no clear D gene. Trimming removed 7 bases at V and 5 bases at J, with 8 bases between. The germline V gene encodes CDR1 MDHEN and CDR2 SYDVKM. There are 11 residues in the CDR3. In nucleotides, the CDR3 is TGTGCCAGCAAGGGCGGGTATGGCTACACCTTC. It is translated as CASKGGYGYTF.

This chain uses TRBV19 with TRBJ2-3, with D tentatively TRBD2 (5 bases). The V end was cut by 3 bases, the J end by 4 bases, with 8 bases between. Germline lookup yields CDR1 LNHDA and CDR2 SQIVND (reference sequence). This CDR3 is 13 amino acids long. The CDR3 region is CASSMGVADTQYF. CDR3 nucleotide sequence: TGTGCCAGTAGTATGGGAGTAGCAGATACGCAGTATTTT. Based on the CDR3 plus reference TRBV19 and TRBJ2-3, the full variable domain is DGGITQSPKYLFRKEGQNVTLSCEQNLNHDAMYWYRQDPGQGLRLIYYSQIVNDFQKGDIAEGYSVSREKKESFPLTVTSAQKNPTAFYLCASSMGVADTQYFGPGTRLTVL.

This clone was observed once. V usage is TRBV25-1 and J usage is TRBJ2-3, with 7 bases fitting TRBD1. The CDR3 is 14 amino acids. The trim removed 1 base at V and 10 bases at J, leaving 8 bases unmatched. Germline CDR1 and CDR2: MGHDK and SYGVNS. CDR3 DNA sequence: TGTGCCAGCAGTGAATTGAGGGACAGACGGGCGCAGTATTTT. Translation: CASSELRDRRAQYF. The whole variable domain, filled in from reference TRBV25-1 and TRBJ2-3, reads EADIYQTPRYLVIGTGKKITLECSQTMGHDKMYWYQQDPGMELHLIHYSYGVNSTEKGDLSSESTVSRIRTEHFPLTLESARPSHTSQYLCASSELRDRRAQYFGPGTRLTVL.

J is TRBJ2-1 and V is TRBV6-5; possible D gene TRBD1, 6 bases. This CDR3 has 16 residues. V lost 0 bases and J 2 bases, leaving 11 bases between the germline ends. Germline V lookup: CDR1 MNHEY, CDR2 SVGAGI. The CDR3 protein is CASSYSIEGAYNEQFF. Here the CDR3 DNA reads TGTGCCAGCAGTTACTCGATTGAGGGGGCCTACAATGAGCAGTTCTTC.